Listed here are 3 T cell receptor beta chains from one sample, sequenced in a study of blood T cell repertoires in COVID-19. Assay: immunoSEQ multiplex PCR; the TCRdb copy retains only in-frame clones and omits some. The sample has about 120,000 clones; 82% are singletons. The sequencing input was peripheral blood. The source is a man aged 70 or older with active or convalescent COVID-19.

This rearrangement joins TRBV9 to TRBJ2-1; 9 bases align to TRBD1. V lost 3 bases and J lost 8; bases outside the gene matches: 6. The CDR3 has 14 residues. Germline CDR1 and CDR2: SGDLS and YYNGEE. CDR3 protein: CASSAGTGTDEQFF. CDR3 nucleotides: TGTGCCAGCAGCGCAGGGACAGGGACGGATGAGCAGTTCTTC. Looking up the rest from reference TRBV9 and TRBJ2-1 gives the full variable domain: DSGVTQTPKHLITATGQRVTLRCSPRSGDLSVYWYQQSLDQGLQFLIQYYNGEERAKGNILERFSAQQFPDLHSELNLSSLELGDSALYFCASSAGTGTDEQFFGPGTRLTVL.

The V gene is TRBV5-6, the J gene TRBJ1-5, with D possibly matching TRBD1 (5 bases). The germline V gene encodes CDR1 SGHDT and CDR2 YYEEEE. V shed 4 bases and J shed 4 bases, with 12 bases lying between them. The CDR3 is made up of 14 amino acids. The CDR3 is CASSAGGRNQPQHF. Written as DNA, the CDR3 is TGTGCCAGCAGCGCCGGGGGGAGAAATCAGCCCCAGCATTTT.

The V and J genes are TRBV5-4 and TRBJ2-7; 9 positions agree with TRBD2. Germline lookup yields CDR1 SGHNT and CDR2 YYREEE (reference sequence). V shed 4 bases and J 5 bases; nucleotides not matched to a gene: 10. There are 15 residues in the CDR3. CDR3 nucleotides: TGTGCCAGCAGCGTCGGCGCGGGGGGGCTGAACGAGCAGTACTTC. Encoded protein: CASSVGAGGLNEQYF.